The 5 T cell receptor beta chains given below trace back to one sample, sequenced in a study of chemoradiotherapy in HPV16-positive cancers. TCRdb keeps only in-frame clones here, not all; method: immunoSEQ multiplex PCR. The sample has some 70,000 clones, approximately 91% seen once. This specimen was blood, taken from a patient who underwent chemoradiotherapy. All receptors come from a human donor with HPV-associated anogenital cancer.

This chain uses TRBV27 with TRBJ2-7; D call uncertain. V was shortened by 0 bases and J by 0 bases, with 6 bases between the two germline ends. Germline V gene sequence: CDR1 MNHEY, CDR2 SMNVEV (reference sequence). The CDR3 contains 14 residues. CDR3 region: CASSLSSPSYEQYF. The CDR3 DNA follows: TGTGCCAGCAGTTTATCGAGCCCCTCCTACGAGCAGTACTTC.

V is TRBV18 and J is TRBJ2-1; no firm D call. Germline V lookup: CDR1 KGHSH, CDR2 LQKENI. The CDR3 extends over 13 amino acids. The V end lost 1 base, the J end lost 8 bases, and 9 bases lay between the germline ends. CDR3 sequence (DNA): TGTGCCAGCTCACCACGGGTACGGGATGAGCAGTTCTTC. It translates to CASSPRVRDEQFF.

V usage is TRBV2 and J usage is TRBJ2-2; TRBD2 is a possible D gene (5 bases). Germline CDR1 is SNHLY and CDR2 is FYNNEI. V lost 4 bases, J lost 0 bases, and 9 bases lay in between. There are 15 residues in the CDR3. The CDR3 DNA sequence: TGTGCCAGCAGTGTGGCGGAGGCGAACACCGGGGAGCTGTTTTTT. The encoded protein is CASSVAEANTGELFF.

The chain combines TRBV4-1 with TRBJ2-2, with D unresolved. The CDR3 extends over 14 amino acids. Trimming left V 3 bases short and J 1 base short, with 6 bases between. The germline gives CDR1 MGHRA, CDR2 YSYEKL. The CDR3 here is CASSQSENTGELFF. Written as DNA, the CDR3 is TGCGCCAGCAGCCAGTCCGAGAACACCGGGGAGCTGTTTTTT.

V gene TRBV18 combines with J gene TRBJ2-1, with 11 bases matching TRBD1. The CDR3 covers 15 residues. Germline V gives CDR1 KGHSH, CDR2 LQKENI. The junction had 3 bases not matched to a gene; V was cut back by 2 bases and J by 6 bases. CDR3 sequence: CASSPVGTGGNEQFF. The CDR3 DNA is TGTGCCAGCTCACCAGTCGGGACAGGGGGCAATGAGCAGTTCTTC.